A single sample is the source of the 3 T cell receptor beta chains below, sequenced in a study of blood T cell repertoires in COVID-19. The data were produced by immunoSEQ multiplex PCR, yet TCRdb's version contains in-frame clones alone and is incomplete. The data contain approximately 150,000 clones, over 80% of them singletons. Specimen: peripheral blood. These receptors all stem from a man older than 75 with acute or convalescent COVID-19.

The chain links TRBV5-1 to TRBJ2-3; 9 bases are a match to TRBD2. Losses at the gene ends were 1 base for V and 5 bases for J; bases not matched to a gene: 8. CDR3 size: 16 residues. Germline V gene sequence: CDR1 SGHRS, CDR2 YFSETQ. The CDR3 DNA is TGCGCCAGCAGCTTGATTGGCGGGGGGGCCGTAGATACGCAGTATTTT. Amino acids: CASSLIGGGAVDTQYF. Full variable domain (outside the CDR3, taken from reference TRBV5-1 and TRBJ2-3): KAGVTQTPRYLIKTRGQQVTLSCSPISGHRSVSWYQQTPGQGLQFLFEYFSETQRNKGNFPGRFSGRQFSNSRSEMNVSTLELGDSALYLCASSLIGGGAVDTQYFGPGTRLTVL.

Here the CDR3 reads CASSPTAMNTGELFF. The CDR3 DNA reads TGTGCCAGCAGCCCGACAGCTATGAACACCGGGGAGCTGTTTTTT. The chain combines TRBV11-3 with TRBJ2-2; a weak D match, TRBD1 (5 bases). CDR1 SGHNT and CDR2 YENEEA come from the germline V gene. The CDR3 length is 15 residues. The V gene lost 5 bases and the J gene lost 1 base, with 11 bases spanning the gap.

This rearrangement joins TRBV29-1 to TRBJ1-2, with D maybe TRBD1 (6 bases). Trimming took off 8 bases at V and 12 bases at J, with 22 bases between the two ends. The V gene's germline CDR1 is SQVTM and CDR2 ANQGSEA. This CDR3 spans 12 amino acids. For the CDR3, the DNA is TGCAGCACATCCCCGGGGGGCAGGGGAAACACCTTC. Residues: CSTSPGGRGNTF.